The 27 T cell receptor beta chains below were found in one sample sequenced in a study of sequential checkpoint blockade in melanoma. Using immunoSEQ multiplex PCR, the repertoire was profiled, and TCRdb retains in-frame clones only, with some absent. The table includes 15,000 to 20,000 clones, 56% detected once. Specified treatment: randomized to nivolumab then ipilimumab (arm A) or the reverse (arm B). The starting material was CD8+ T cells sorted from blood (inferred from file names), obtained from a patient given nivolumab and ipilimumab in sequence. These receptors were taken from a human donor with melanoma.

The CDR3 nucleotides read TGTGCCAGCAGCTCCTCTTACTATGGCTACACCTTC. The encoded protein is CASSSSYYGYTF. The V and J genes are TRBV7-9 and TRBJ1-2; the D is unclear. Germline assignment: CDR1 SEHNR and CDR2 FQNEAQ (reference sequence). The V and J ends lost 4 bases and 3 bases respectively, with 6 bases between them. This CDR3 region has 12 residues.

This chain connects TRBV6-5 to TRBJ2-7, with 7 bases that match TRBD2. There are 12 residues in the CDR3. V shed 5 bases, J shed 5 bases, and the junction held 3 bases outside the gene matches. Germline values: CDR1 MNHEY, CDR2 SVGAGI. The CDR3: CASSGAGHEQYF. CDR3 in DNA: TGTGCCAGCAGTGGAGCGGGACACGAGCAGTACTTC.

V gene TRBV28 combines with J gene TRBJ2-2, with 11 bases matching TRBD2. This CDR3 has 20 amino acids. Germline values: CDR1 MDHEN, CDR2 SYDVKM. J gave up 5 bases and V 3 bases, and 17 bases lay outside the gene matches. CDR3 amino acids: CASSFPSHPTSGRNTGELFF. The CDR3 bases are TGTGCCAGCAGTTTCCCCTCCCACCCCACTAGCGGGAGAAATACCGGGGAGCTGTTTTTT.

This sequence joins TRBV11-3 and TRBJ1-5; 7 bases align to TRBD1. Germline CDR1 reads SGHNT; CDR2 reads YENEEA. V lost 6 bases and J lost 0; bases outside the gene matches: 14. This CDR3 comprises 18 residues. The CDR3 spells CASRLGRDRIYSNQPQHF. The CDR3 DNA sequence: TGTGCCAGCAGACTAGGGCGGGACAGAATATATAGCAATCAGCCCCAGCATTTT.

The CDR3: CASSDGTASGETQYF. CDR3 nucleotides: TGTGCCAGCAGTGACGGGACTGCCTCTGGGGAGACCCAGTACTTC. This rearrangement joins TRBV6-1 to TRBJ2-5; a weak D match, TRBD2 (6 bases). CDR3 length: 15 residues. Trimming shortened V by 3 bases and J by 5 bases, and 16 bases separated the two germline ends. In germline, CDR1 is MNHNS, CDR2 SASEGT.

The V gene is TRBV6-1, the J gene TRBJ2-7; 9 bases are a match to TRBD2. Germline V gene data show CDR1 as MNHNS and CDR2 as SASEGT. This CDR3 has 15 amino acids. V was clipped by 2 bases and J by 1 base; unmatched bases: 3. The CDR3 coding sequence is TGTGCCAGCAGTGAAAGGCTAGCGGGGTCCTACGAGCAGTACTTC. Protein sequence: CASSERLAGSYEQYF.

The chain couples TRBV7-3 to TRBJ2-3; 8 bases map to TRBD1. CDR1 is SGHTA, CDR2 FQGTGA, per germline. The V and J ends lost 1 base and 4 bases, in that order; junction bases with no gene match: 7. CDR3 length: 16 residues. The CDR3 DNA sequence: TGTGCCAGCAGCTTAATGGCAGGGGGCGCCGCAGATACGCAGTATTTT. It translates to CASSLMAGGAADTQYF.

There are a few counts of this clone. This rearrangement joins TRBV7-9 to TRBJ1-2, with D unclear. CDR1 and CDR2 (germline): SEHNR, FQNEAQ (reference sequence). The CDR3 is made up of 14 amino acids. Trimming removed 7 bases from V and 2 bases from J, with 14 bases in between. The CDR3 DNA sequence: TGTGCCAGCACCATCGAACAGCGGAACTATGGCTACACCTTC. Protein sequence: CASTIEQRNYGYTF. The full variable domain, in which reference TRBV7-9 and TRBJ1-2 provide the parts outside the CDR3, is DTGVSQNPRHKITKRGQNVTFRCDPISEHNRLYWYRQTLGQGPEFLTYFQNEAQLEKSRLLSDRFSAERPKGSFSTLEIQRTEQGDSAMYLCASTIEQRNYGYTFGSGTRLTVV.

V usage is TRBV9 and J usage is TRBJ2-3; 8 bases fit TRBD2. The CDR3 covers 16 residues. Germline loops: CDR1 SGDLS, CDR2 YYNGEE. J lost 2 bases, V lost 2 bases, and 7 bases had no gene match. The CDR3 here is CASSVQSGGTTDTQYF. CDR3 in DNA: TGTGCCAGCAGCGTGCAAAGCGGGGGTACCACAGATACGCAGTATTTT.

This clone occurred a few times. V is TRBV9 and J is TRBJ2-2, with a possible D match to TRBD2 (6 bases). The ends were cut back, 0 bases at V and 4 bases at J, with 7 bases in the middle. CDR1 and CDR2 from the germline V gene are SGDLS and YYNGEE. This CDR3 spans 14 amino acids. The CDR3 protein is CASSVVGGTGELFF. CDR3 in DNA: TGTGCCAGCAGCGTAGTGGGGGGCACCGGGGAGCTGTTTTTT.

The chain links TRBV5-4 to TRBJ1-1; D remains ambiguous. Germline CDR1 reads SGHNT; CDR2 reads YYREEE (reference sequence). CDR3 length: 15 amino acids. Trimming took 0 bases from V and 3 from J, leaving 12 bases between them. Here the CDR3 reads CASSLVGGGDTEAFF. For the CDR3, the DNA is TGTGCCAGCAGCTTGGTCGGTGGAGGAGACACTGAAGCTTTCTTT.

V and J are TRBV7-9 and TRBJ2-7; a weak D match, TRBD1 (6 bases). In germline, CDR1 is SEHNR, CDR2 FQNEAQ (reference sequence). Deletions cut 5 bases from V and 2 bases from J, with 16 bases between. CDR3 length: 15 residues. The CDR3 loop reads CASSGTLADTYEQYF. The CDR3 DNA sequence: TGTGCCAGCAGCGGGACATTAGCCGACACCTACGAGCAGTACTTC.

This clone was seen only a few times. This chain uses TRBV6-6 with TRBJ1-1; no reliable D call. The germline V gene has CDR1 MNHNY and CDR2 SVGAGI (reference sequence). Trimming shortened V by 5 bases and J by 1 base, and 8 bases separated the two germline ends. CDR3 length: 13 residues. CDR3 DNA: TGTGCCAGCAGTGAGGGCAGGAACACTGAAGCTTTCTTT. Translated, it gives CASSEGRNTEAFF.

This chain links TRBV19 with TRBJ1-2; D unresolved. Germline CDR1 reads LNHDA; CDR2 reads SQIVND (reference sequence). CDR3 length equals 14 residues. Trimming pared 8 bases from V and 7 bases from J, leaving 20 bases between. CDR3 nucleotide sequence: TGTGCCAGTCGCCCTTCGATCTCCCTAGGTGGCTACACCTTC. Residues: CASRPSISLGGYTF.

This chain links TRBV29-1 with TRBJ2-1; 7 nucleotides agree with TRBD1. The germline gives CDR1 SQVTM, CDR2 ANQGSEA. V lost 2 bases, J lost 9 bases, and 13 bases stayed unmatched. The CDR3 has 15 amino acids. CDR3 sequence (DNA): TGCAGCGTTGAAAGAAGGCCAACAGGGGTGAGTGAGCAGTTCTTC. Translated: CSVERRPTGVSEQFF.

This clone appeared a few times. V gene TRBV4-1 combines with J gene TRBJ2-7, with 8 bases identical to TRBD1. V lost 3 bases, J lost 3 bases, and 7 bases stayed unmatched. Germline V gene lookup returns CDR1 MGHRA and CDR2 YSYEKL. CDR3 length: 15 amino acids. Here the CDR3 reads CASSHDGTGFYEQYF. The CDR3 DNA sequence: TGCGCCAGCAGCCACGATGGGACAGGATTCTACGAGCAGTACTTC.

This sequence joins TRBV2 and TRBJ1-1; no reliable D call. The CDR3 is made up of 11 amino acids. V dropped 1 base and J dropped 11 bases, with 8 bases sitting between them. The germline gives CDR1 SNHLY, CDR2 FYNNEI. The CDR3 reads CASSEGMEAFF. In DNA, the CDR3 is TGTGCCAGCAGTGAAGGGATGGAGGCTTTCTTT. Full variable domain (remainder filled in from reference TRBV2 and TRBJ1-1): EPEVTQTPSHQVTQMGQEVILRCVPISNHLYFYWYRQILGQKVEFLVSFYNNEISEKSEIFDDQFSVERPDGSNFTLKIRSTKLEDSAMYFCASSEGMEAFFGQGTRLTVV.

The CDR3 spells CASSLAGDSYEQYF. As DNA, the CDR3 is TGTGCCAGCAGCTTGGCAGGGGACTCCTACGAGCAGTACTTC. The rearrangement links TRBV7-2 to TRBJ2-7; maybe TRBD1 (6 bases). The V and J ends lost 3 bases and 0 bases respectively, with 9 bases between them. Germline V gene sequence: CDR1 SGHTA, CDR2 FQGNSA. The CDR3 runs 14 residues.

Only a few counts were recorded for this clone. V and J are TRBV6-6 and TRBJ1-3, with D uncertain. V lost 0 bases and J lost 7, with 10 bases in between. The length of the CDR3 is 14 residues. Germline V gene sequence: CDR1 MNHNY, CDR2 SVGAGI (reference sequence). In nucleotides, the CDR3 is TGTGCCAGCAGTTACTCGTCAGGTTGGAACACCATATATTTT. Translation gives CASSYSSGWNTIYF.

The sample holds a few counts of this clone. The rearrangement links TRBV27 to TRBJ1-2; D is perhaps TRBD1 (6 bases). CDR3 size: 13 residues. Germline V CDR1 and CDR2: MNHEY, SMNVEV (reference sequence). The V gene lost 5 bases and the J gene lost 8 bases, with 15 bases spanning the gap. DNA for the CDR3: TGTGCCAGCAGTCCTAACAGGGCTTGGGGCTACACCTTC. Its translation is CASSPNRAWGYTF.

This rearrangement joins TRBV5-1 to TRBJ2-4; tentative D call: TRBD1 (6 bases). The CDR3 sequence is 14 residues long. Germline V gives CDR1 SGHRS, CDR2 YFSETQ. V shed 4 bases and J shed 8 bases, with 16 bases lying between them. The CDR3 is CASSRKVEGDIQYF. The CDR3 DNA reads TGCGCCAGCAGCCGAAAGGTCGAGGGGGACATTCAGTACTTC.

The chain employs TRBV29-1 and TRBJ2-7; the match to TRBD2 covers 7 bases. CDR1 is SQVTM, CDR2 ANQGSEA, per germline. This CDR3 has 16 residues. The ends lost 2 bases at V and 0 bases at J; junction bases unmatched: 10. CDR3: CSVEISGFSYSYEQYF. The CDR3 DNA follows: TGCAGCGTTGAAATTAGCGGGTTCTCTTACTCCTACGAGCAGTACTTC.

This clone came up a few times. A read error is the likely source, as a far larger clone sits one nucleotide away. The J gene is TRBJ1-1, the V gene TRBV27, with 7 bases that match TRBD1. This CDR3 has 15 amino acids. Germline V gene lookup returns CDR1 MNHEY and CDR2 SMNVEV (reference sequence). Trimming removed 3 bases from V and 6 bases from J; junction bases left unmatched: 10. The CDR3 here is CASSLEGAPNPEAFF. The DNA for the CDR3 is TGTGCCAGCAGTTTGGAGGGGGCACCTAACCCTGAAGCTTTCTTT.

The chain employs TRBV5-1 and TRBJ2-5, with D possibly TRBD1 on 5 matching bases. CDR3 length: 14 amino acids. V was trimmed by 4 bases and J by 2 bases, leaving 12 bases between them. The germline V gene has CDR1 SGHRS and CDR2 YFSETQ. CDR3 nucleotides: TGCGCCAGCAGCCCGGACATGTGGCAAGAGACCCAGTACTTC. Translated: CASSPDMWQETQYF.

CDR3 loop: CASSAYGGGSNTGELFF. CDR3 bases: TGCGCCAGCAGCGCCTACGGGGGGGGATCGAACACCGGGGAGCTGTTTTTT. This chain links TRBV5-1 with TRBJ2-2; the match to TRBD2 covers 8 bases. The germline V gene encodes CDR1 SGHRS and CDR2 YFSETQ. V dropped 4 bases and J dropped 0; count of bases not matched to a gene: 8. The CDR3 covers 17 residues.

This clone was seen a few times. The chain combines TRBV28 with TRBJ1-4; D is undetermined. Germline loops: CDR1 MDHEN, CDR2 SYDVKM. Trimming took off 3 bases at V and 5 bases at J, with 10 bases between the two ends. The CDR3 is 14 amino acids. For the CDR3, the DNA is TGTGCCAGCAGTTTCCCTGCGGGCAATGAAAAACTGTTTTTT. Translating it yields CASSFPAGNEKLFF.

The chain links TRBV11-2 to TRBJ2-5; TRBD1 aligns across 7 bases. TRBJ2-7 matches the DNA end more closely, so the J call is doubtful. Germline V gives CDR1 SGHAT, CDR2 FQNNGV. CDR3 length: 14 residues. In DNA form, the CDR3 reads TGTGCCAGCAGCGAGTGGACAGGAGACTACGAGCAGTACTTC. Its translation: CASSEWTGDYEQYF.